The sequence of this T cell receptor beta chain was determined in a study of T-cell reconstitution after alpha-beta-depleted transplantation in children. Study-wide points: Where some patients showed high TCRbeta diversity at day 60, it came from recipient T cells and thymic progenitors that had survived.

Unique molecular identifiers were used to barcode this TCRbeta library. One entry per CDR3 protein, called by TCRdb with MiXCR from the PCR reads. Of hundreds of thousands of distinct CDR3 sequences in the sample, approximately 11% were seen once. This clonotype occurred many times. The antigen is not known. The V segment lost 5 bases and the J segment 0 bases; nucleotides outside the gene matches: 12. The CDR3 has 18 residues. Germline values: CDR1 MNHEY, CDR2 SVGAGI. The chain links TRBV6-5 to TRBJ1-3; TRBD1 agrees at 8 bases. Material: PBMCs, obtained before TCRalphabeta/CD19-depleted stem cell transplant. This sequence was found in a child under two years old with acute myeloid leukemia, due to receive a stem cell transplant. The CDR3 region is CASSTFRGRGLSGNTIYF. For the CDR3, the DNA is TGTGCCAGCAGTACCTTTCGAGGCAGGGGGCTCTCTGGAAACACCATATATTTT.